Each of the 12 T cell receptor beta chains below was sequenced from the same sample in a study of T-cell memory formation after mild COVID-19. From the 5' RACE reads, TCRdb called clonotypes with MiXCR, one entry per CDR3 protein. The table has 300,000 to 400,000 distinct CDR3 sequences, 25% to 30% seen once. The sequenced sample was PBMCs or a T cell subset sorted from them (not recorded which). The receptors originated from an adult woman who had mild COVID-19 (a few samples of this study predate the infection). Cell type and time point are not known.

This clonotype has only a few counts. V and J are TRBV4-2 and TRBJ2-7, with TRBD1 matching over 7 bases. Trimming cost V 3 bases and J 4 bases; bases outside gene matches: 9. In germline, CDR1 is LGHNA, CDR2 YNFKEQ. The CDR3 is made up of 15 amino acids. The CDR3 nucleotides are TGTGCCAGCAGCCAGGACCGACAGGGCTTGTACGAGCAGTACTTC. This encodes CASSQDRQGLYEQYF.

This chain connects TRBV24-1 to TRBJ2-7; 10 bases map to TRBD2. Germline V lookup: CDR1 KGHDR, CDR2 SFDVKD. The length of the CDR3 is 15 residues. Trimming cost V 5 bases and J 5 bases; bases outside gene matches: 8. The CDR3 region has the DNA TGTGCCACCAGTGGATCTAGCGGGAGTCACCACGAGCAGTACTTC. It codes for CATSGSSGSHHEQYF.

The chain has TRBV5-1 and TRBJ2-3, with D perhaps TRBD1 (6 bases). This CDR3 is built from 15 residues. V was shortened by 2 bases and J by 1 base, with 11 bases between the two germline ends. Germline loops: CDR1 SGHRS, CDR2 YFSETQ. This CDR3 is CASSFGGGGTDTQYF. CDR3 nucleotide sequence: TGCGCCAGCAGCTTCGGTGGGGGCGGCACAGATACGCAGTATTTT.

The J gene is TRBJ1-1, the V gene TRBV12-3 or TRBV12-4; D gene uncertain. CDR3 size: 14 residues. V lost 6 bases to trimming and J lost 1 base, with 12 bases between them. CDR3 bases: TGTGCCAGCAGACTCTCGGTGGGGAACACTGAAGCTTTCTTT. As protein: CASRLSVGNTEAFF.

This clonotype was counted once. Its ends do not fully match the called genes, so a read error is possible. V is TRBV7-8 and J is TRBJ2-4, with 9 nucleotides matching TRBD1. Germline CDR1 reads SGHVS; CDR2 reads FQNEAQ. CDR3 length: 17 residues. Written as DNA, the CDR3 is TGTGCCAGCAGCTTACGGGGACAGGGTACGGCCAAAAACAGTCAGTACTTC. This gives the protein CASSLRGQGTAKNSQYF.

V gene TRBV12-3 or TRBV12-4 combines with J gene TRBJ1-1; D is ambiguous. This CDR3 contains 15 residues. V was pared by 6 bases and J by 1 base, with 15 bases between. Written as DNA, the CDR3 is TGTGCCAGCAGGTCAATCGGAAACAGGAACACTGAAGCTTTCTTT. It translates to CASRSIGNRNTEAFF.

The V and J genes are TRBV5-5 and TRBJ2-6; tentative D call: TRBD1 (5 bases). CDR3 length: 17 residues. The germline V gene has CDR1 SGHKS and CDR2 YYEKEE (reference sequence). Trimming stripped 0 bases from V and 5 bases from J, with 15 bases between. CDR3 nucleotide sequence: TGTGCCAGCAGCTTGGCCCAGGGAAACGTTAGGGCCAACGTCCTGACTTTC. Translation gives CASSLAQGNVRANVLTF.

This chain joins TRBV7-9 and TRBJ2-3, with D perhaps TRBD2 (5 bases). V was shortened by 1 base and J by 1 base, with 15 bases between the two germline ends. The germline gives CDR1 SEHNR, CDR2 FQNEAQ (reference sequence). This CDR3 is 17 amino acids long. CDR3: CASSLGTRRRGTDTQYF. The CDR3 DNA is TGTGCCAGCAGCTTAGGGACTCGCCGCCGGGGCACAGATACGCAGTATTTT. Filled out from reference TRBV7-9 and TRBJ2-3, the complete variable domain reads DTGVSQNPRHKITKRGQNVTFRCDPISEHNRLYWYRQTLGQGPEFLTYFQNEAQLEKSRLLSDRFSAERPKGSFSTLEIQRTEQGDSAMYLCASSLGTRRRGTDTQYFGPGTRLTVL.

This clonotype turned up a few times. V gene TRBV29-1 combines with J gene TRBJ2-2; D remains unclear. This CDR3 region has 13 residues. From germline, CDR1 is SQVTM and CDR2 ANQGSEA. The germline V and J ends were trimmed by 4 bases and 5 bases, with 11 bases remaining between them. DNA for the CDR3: TGCAGCGTTGCAACCCCCGTAACCGGGGAGCTGTTTTTT. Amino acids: CSVATPVTGELFF.

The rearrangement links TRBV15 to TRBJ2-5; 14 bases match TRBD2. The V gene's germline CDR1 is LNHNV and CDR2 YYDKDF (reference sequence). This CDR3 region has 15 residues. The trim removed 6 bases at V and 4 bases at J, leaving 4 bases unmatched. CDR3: CATRGGTSGRETQYF. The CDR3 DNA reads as TGTGCCACCAGGGGAGGGACTAGCGGGAGAGAGACCCAGTACTTC.

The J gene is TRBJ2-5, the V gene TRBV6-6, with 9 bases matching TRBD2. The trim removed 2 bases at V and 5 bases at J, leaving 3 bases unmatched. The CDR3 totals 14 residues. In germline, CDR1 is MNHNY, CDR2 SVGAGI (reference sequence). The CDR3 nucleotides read TGTGCCAGCAGTTACGGCGGGGGGGGCGAGACCCAGTACTTC. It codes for CASSYGGGGETQYF.

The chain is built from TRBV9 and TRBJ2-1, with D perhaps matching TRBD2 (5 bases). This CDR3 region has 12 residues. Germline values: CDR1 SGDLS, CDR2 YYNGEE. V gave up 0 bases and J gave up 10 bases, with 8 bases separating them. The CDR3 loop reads CASSVVEGEQFF. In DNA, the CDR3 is TGTGCCAGCAGCGTAGTTGAGGGAGAGCAGTTCTTC.